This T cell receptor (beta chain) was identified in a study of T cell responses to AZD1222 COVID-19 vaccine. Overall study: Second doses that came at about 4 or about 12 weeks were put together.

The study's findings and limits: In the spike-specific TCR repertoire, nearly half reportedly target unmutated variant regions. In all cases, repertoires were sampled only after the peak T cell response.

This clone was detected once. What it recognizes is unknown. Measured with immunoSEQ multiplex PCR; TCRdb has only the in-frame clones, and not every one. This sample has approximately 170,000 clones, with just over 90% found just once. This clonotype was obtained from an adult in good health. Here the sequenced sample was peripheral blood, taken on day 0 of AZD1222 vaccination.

The DNA of the CDR3 is TGCGCCAGCAGGCCCGGACAGAGCGGAAACACCATATATTTT. This codes for CASRPGQSGNTIYF. The chain combines TRBV5-1 with TRBJ1-3, with D possibly matching TRBD1 (6 bases). Trimming removed 5 bases from V and 4 bases from J, with 13 bases in between. Germline loops: CDR1 SGHRS, CDR2 YFSETQ. The CDR3 runs 14 residues.